This T cell receptor (beta chain) was obtained from a study of T cells in Graves' hyperthyroidism and ophthalmopathy. Notes on the study in general: By a 13 V-J model, ophthalmopathy was set apart from stable hyperthyroidism. Ophthalmopathy prediction by the model preceded onset by a median about 6.5 months.

This clonotype was recorded at least ten times. The antigen remains undetermined. Amplified TCR beta CDR3 regions came from RNA transcripts. The TCR CDR3 was amplified in a first-round RT-PCR using the HTBI primer set. TCRdb reprocessed the multiplex PCR reads via MiXCR and lists one record per CDR3 protein. The repertoire has some 700,000 distinct CDR3 sequences, 15% to 20% of them found once; the top ten carry 15%. Graves' hyperthyroidism qualified as stable when ophthalmopathy did not progress within 18 months. Exclusion followed for patients with uncontrolled infection, other autoimmune disease, pregnancy or lactation. CDR1 is MNHEY, CDR2 SMNVEV, per germline (reference sequence). The CDR3 has 14 residues. Trimming took off 3 bases at V and 4 bases at J, with 10 bases between the two ends.

This chain links TRBV27 with TRBJ2-1; no definite D call. The specimen was blood. This clonotype originated in a middle-aged man with Graves' hyperthyroidism. The CDR3 sequence is CASSFGEQYNEQFF. The CDR3 DNA follows: TGTGCCAGCAGTTTCGGTGAGCAATACAATGAGCAGTTCTTC.